This T cell receptor (beta chain) was recorded in a study of blood T cell repertoires in COVID-19. Across the study: Whether acute or convalescent, the COVID-19 samples came from the United States, Italy and Spain. Nucleic acid was either cDNA or gDNA, and it came from T cells, B-cell-depleted T cells, or PBMCs.

In the authors' methods: Reference gene primer amplification in the assay estimated nucleated cell counts. Only in-frame clones appear in the TCRdb table, and some are missing; sequencing was by immunoSEQ multiplex PCR. V and J calls plus clone size are reproduced from that table; the DNA served to infer D and trimming. The sample contains approximately 200,000 clones, about 84% of which appear only once. This clone was recorded only once. CDR1 is ENHRY, CDR2 SYGVKD, per germline. CDR3 length: 16 residues. The V segment lost 3 bases and the J segment 2 bases; nucleotides outside the gene matches: 4. Sequences were obtained from peripheral blood. This receptor was identified in a woman in her twenties or thirties with acute or convalescent COVID-19. This chain connects TRBV10-3 to TRBJ2-2, with TRBD1 identical over 9 bases. The CDR3 DNA is TGTGCCATCAGTGATGGGACAGGGATTAACACCGGGGAGCTGTTTTTT. Translating gives CAISDGTGINTGELFF.